The present TCR beta chain was sequenced within a study of CD8+CD57+ T cells in acquired aplastic anemia. Looking at the study overall: Sorted cells (CD4+ and CD8+) yielded DNA amounts that averaged roughly 3.2 ug.

Comment on this clonotype: Its cognate antigen is unknown.

It was patients with CD8+CD57+ cell expansion by flow cytometry who were chosen for sequencing. Each patient had severe acquired aplastic anemia. TCR beta VDJ combinations and CDR3 sequences were profiled from genomic DNA. Each CDR3 protein gets one entry after TCRdb re-called the reads with MiXCR. Among 200,000 to 250,000 distinct CDR3 sequences listed, roughly 53% were seen once. Whole-study findings and limits: Shared by patients and controls, almost 30 CD8+ CDR3s were abundant in patients.

Germline CDR1 is MNHEY and CDR2 is SVGAGI. The V end lost 8 bases, the J end lost 3 bases, and 14 bases lay between the germline ends. There are 13 residues in the CDR3. The sequence came from a human donor with aplastic anemia. The chain couples TRBV6-5 to TRBJ2-7, with D perhaps TRBD1 (6 bases). Sample: sorted CD4+, CD8+, or CD8+CD57+ T cells (not recorded which) from PBMCs. CDR3 sequence: CASGGQSFYEQYF. The DNA of the CDR3 is TGTGCCAGCGGAGGACAGTCATTCTACGAGCAGTACTTC.